This TCR beta chain was retrieved from a study of blood T cell repertoires in COVID-19. Study as a whole: Acute-phase and convalescent COVID-19 samples originated in the United States, Italy and Spain.

The ends were cut back, 4 bases at V and 2 bases at J, with 16 bases in the middle. The CDR3 is made up of 16 amino acids. Germline CDR1 and CDR2: SGHRS and YFSETQ. In its sample, this clone was seen a few times. Only in-frame clones appear in the TCRdb table, and some are missing; sequencing was by immunoSEQ multiplex PCR. The repertoire holds hundreds of thousands of clones, approximately 86% seen once, with 4.5% to 6% in the top ten. The chain has TRBV5-1 and TRBJ1-3; no firm D call. The sequence was obtained from a woman older than 75 with active or convalescent COVID-19. Sequencing used peripheral blood. CDR3 amino acids: CASSREMQLTGNTIYF. The CDR3 DNA reads as TGCGCCAGCAGCCGCGAGATGCAACTCACTGGAAACACCATATATTTT.